Listed here are 31 T cell receptor beta chains from one sample, sequenced in a study of read filtering for tumor transcriptome and immune sequencing. Molecular barcoded adaptors covering alpha/delta and beta/gamma chains were used on 400 ng RNA. A single record per CDR3 protein comes from TCRdb applying MiXCR to the reads. In the table there are some 40,000 distinct CDR3 sequences, 14% of which are singletons. The sequencing sample was made of a population of CD138-negative cells sorted from bone marrow. Receptor source: a donor aged 40 or over with multiple myeloma.

This clonotype has a count of ten or more. In DNA, the CDR3 is TGTGCCATCAGTGAGAAGACTAGCGCTCACGAGCAGTACTTC. This translates into CAISEKTSAHEQYF. J is TRBJ2-7 and V is TRBV10-3; 8 nucleotides match TRBD2. With 2 bases clipped from V and 5 bases from J, the junction kept 5 bases outside the gene matches. This CDR3 spans 14 amino acids. Germline loops: CDR1 ENHRY, CDR2 SYGVKD.

This clonotype was seen more than once but under ten times. This could be a read error, since a much larger clone is one nucleotide away. The chain has TRBV6-1 and TRBJ1-2; 8 bases agree with TRBD1. With V trimmed by 1 base and J by 12 bases, 13 bases remained unmatched. Germline CDR1 is MNHNS and CDR2 is SASEGT. The CDR3 is made up of 15 amino acids. The CDR3 spells CASSEGTGPQPCDTF. CDR3 coding DNA: TGTGCCAGCAGTGAAGGGACAGGGCCCCAACCCTGCGACACCTTC.

The gene calls are TRBV2 and TRBJ1-2; D may be TRBD1 (5 bases). Trimming left V 6 bases short and J 4 bases short, with 12 bases between. The CDR3 spans 13 residues. Germline V gene data show CDR1 as SNHLY and CDR2 as FYNNEI. As DNA, the CDR3 is TGTGCCAGCAGGGTACAGGATTCCTATGGCTACACCTTC. Translating it yields CASRVQDSYGYTF.

This clonotype has more than one count but fewer than ten. With a much larger clone just one base away, this may be a read error. The genes are TRBV5-1 and TRBJ2-1, with 13 bases aligning to TRBD2. V lost 4 bases and J lost 8; bases outside the gene matches: 12. The CDR3 is 17 amino acids. CDR1 and CDR2 from the germline V gene are SGHRS and YFSETQ. The CDR3 is CASSPVKTSGGLDEQFF. The CDR3 DNA follows: TGCGCCAGCAGCCCGGTCAAGACTAGCGGGGGGCTCGATGAGCAGTTCTTC.

In regard to this clonotype: One base away lies a much larger clone, so this may be a sequencing read error. The chain has TRBV29-1 and TRBJ1-1, with D possibly matching TRBD1 (5 bases). Germline CDR1 is SQVTM and CDR2 is ANQGSEA. This CDR3 has 13 residues. The CDR3 DNA sequence: TGCTGCGTTGGGAGAGGGGCCACGGTAGGAGCTTTCTTT. It yields the protein CCVGRGATVGAFF.

This clonotype has at least ten counts. The chain recombines TRBV19 with TRBJ1-2, with a possible D match to TRBD1 (5 bases). The germline V gene has CDR1 LNHDA and CDR2 SQIVND (reference sequence). This CDR3 spans 18 amino acids. With 4 bases removed from V and 0 bases from J, the gap between germline ends came to 21 bases. The CDR3: CASSKVSGHRDSNYGYTF. The DNA for the CDR3 is TGTGCCAGTAGTAAGGTTTCGGGGCACCGAGATTCTAACTATGGCTACACCTTC.

This clonotype occurred many times. The chain carries TRBV28 and TRBJ2-6; perhaps D is TRBD1 or TRBD2 (6 bases each). CDR3 length equals 18 residues. Deletions cut 1 base from V and 2 bases from J, with 15 bases between. Germline V gene lookup returns CDR1 MDHEN and CDR2 SYDVKM. The CDR3 region is CASSLLEGGVAGANVLTF. CDR3 nucleotides: TGTGCCAGCAGTTTATTGGAGGGGGGAGTAGCTGGGGCCAACGTCCTGACTTTC.

This clonotype was recorded at least ten times. V usage is TRBV5-1 and J usage is TRBJ2-3, with TRBD2 matching over 9 bases. V lost 2 bases to trimming and J lost 0 bases; unmatched junction nucleotides: 4. CDR1 is SGHRS, CDR2 YFSETQ, per germline. The CDR3 sequence is 16 residues long. The CDR3 reads CASSFSGSTSTDTQYF. CDR3 DNA: TGCGCCAGCAGCTTTAGCGGGAGTACCAGCACAGATACGCAGTATTTT.

This clonotype came up many times. The chain employs TRBV7-6 and TRBJ1-5; the D is unclear. Trimming stripped 1 base from V and 0 bases from J, with 7 bases between. Germline lookup yields CDR1 SGHVS and CDR2 FNYEAQ. The CDR3 length is 15 residues. The CDR3 is CASSLDGNSNQPQHF. The CDR3 DNA sequence: TGTGCCAGCAGCTTAGACGGAAATAGCAATCAGCCCCAGCATTTT.

This clonotype was observed at least ten times. The J gene is TRBJ1-1, the V gene TRBV6-5, with 10 bases identical to TRBD1. The CDR3 loop spans 14 amino acids. V trimming: 4 bases; J trimming: 10 bases; junction bases outside the gene matches: 9. Germline CDR1 MNHEY, CDR2 SVGAGI. The CDR3 DNA reads TGTGCCAGCAGTTTGGGACAGGGGAGTTTGTCAGCTTTCTTT. It translates to CASSLGQGSLSAFF.

In this sample, this clonotype turned up many times. The chain has TRBV11-3 and TRBJ2-5; 9 bases match TRBD1. The CDR3 runs 15 residues. The V segment lost 4 bases and the J segment 4 bases; nucleotides outside the gene matches: 7. Germline assignment: CDR1 SGHNT and CDR2 YENEEA. The CDR3 loop is CASSSGTGRGETQYF. In DNA, the CDR3 is TGTGCCAGCAGCTCAGGGACAGGGAGGGGAGAGACCCAGTACTTC.

At least ten counts were recorded for this clonotype. The chain employs TRBV5-6 and TRBJ1-1; 11 bases are a match to TRBD1. This CDR3 spans 16 amino acids. Germline assignment: CDR1 SGHDT and CDR2 YYEEEE. V dropped 4 bases and J dropped 7; count of bases not matched to a gene: 12. The CDR3 protein is CASSPWDRGANLEAFF. The CDR3 DNA is TGTGCCAGCAGCCCTTGGGACAGGGGGGCCAACCTTGAAGCTTTCTTT.

The V call is TRBV3-1, the J call TRBJ1-5; no firm D call. There are 13 residues in the CDR3. V was cut by 4 bases and J by 4 bases, with 8 bases left in between. From germline, CDR1 is LGHDT and CDR2 YNNKEL (reference sequence). As DNA, the CDR3 is TGTGCCAGCAGCCCTAGTTCTAATCAGCCCCAGCATTTT. Translated, it gives CASSPSSNQPQHF. Combining the CDR3 with reference TRBV3-1 and TRBJ1-5 gives the whole variable domain DTAVSQTPKYLVTQMGNDKSIKCEQNLGHDTMYWYKQDSKKFLKIMFSYNNKELIINETVPNRFSPKSPDKAHLNLHINSLELGDSAVYFCASSPSSNQPQHFGDGTRLSIL.

This clonotype was observed a few times. J is TRBJ2-5 and V is TRBV29-1; 10 positions agree with TRBD2. V lost 5 bases, J lost 3 bases, and 6 bases stayed unmatched. This CDR3 region has 14 residues. In germline, CDR1 is SQVTM, CDR2 ANQGSEA. For the CDR3, the DNA is TGCAGCGTTACAATTGGGACTAGCGAAGAGACCCAGTACTTC. It yields the protein CSVTIGTSEETQYF.

Notes on this clonotype: A read error likely explains this, since a far larger clone differs by one base. This rearrangement joins TRBV12-3 or TRBV12-4 to TRBJ2-1, with 11 bases aligning to TRBD2. This CDR3 region has 16 residues. The CDR3 loop is CASASGLAVSNNEQFF. CDR3 nucleotides: TGTGCTAGTGCTTCGGGACTAGCGGTTTCCAACAATGAGCAGTTCTTC.

This clonotype occurred many times. J is TRBJ2-3 and V is TRBV4-2; D not resolved. Germline values: CDR1 LGHNA, CDR2 YNFKEQ. The CDR3 covers 16 residues. V dropped 4 bases and J dropped 2 bases, with 16 bases sitting between them. CDR3 region: CASSPTANTYTDTQYF. The CDR3 DNA reads as TGTGCCAGCAGCCCCACGGCGAACACTTACACAGATACGCAGTATTTT.

In this sample, this clonotype turned up many times. The chain joins TRBV7-9 to TRBJ1-1; D is ambiguous. Looked up from germline, CDR1 is SEHNR and CDR2 is FQNEAQ (reference sequence). The CDR3 runs 15 residues. The V and J ends lost 1 base and 0 bases respectively, with 9 bases between them. The CDR3 spells CASSLGGAMNTEAFF. DNA of the CDR3: TGTGCCAGCAGCTTAGGGGGAGCCATGAACACTGAAGCTTTCTTT.

This clonotype was detected ten times or more. This chain connects TRBV7-9 to TRBJ2-5; 7 bases align to TRBD2. Germline V gene data show CDR1 as SEHNR and CDR2 as FQNEAQ (reference sequence). Trimming removed 2 bases from V and 9 bases from J; junction bases left unmatched: 3. The CDR3 is 12 residues long. The CDR3 spells CASSLPLAAQYF. DNA for the CDR3: TGTGCCAGCAGCTTACCCCTAGCGGCCCAGTACTTC.

For this clonotype: Germline and junction disagree at one end, which may indicate a read error. The rearrangement uses TRBV5-1 and TRBJ2-1; maybe TRBD1 (6 bases). The CDR3 contains 15 residues. CDR1 is SGHRS, CDR2 YFSETQ, per germline. This CDR3 reads CASSLSVGGGNGQFF. The CDR3 DNA is TGCGCCAGCAGCTTGTCGGTAGGGGGTGGCAATGGGCAGTTCTTC.

The chain has TRBV3-1 and TRBJ2-7; tentatively, D is TRBD1 or TRBD2 (5 bases each). Germline-derived CDR1 and CDR2 are LGHDT and YNNKEL (reference sequence). This CDR3 is 14 amino acids long. V was cut by 1 base and J by 2 bases, with 9 bases left in between. The CDR3 nucleotides read TGTGCCAGCAGCCAAGGAGGGGAAACCTACGAGCAGTACTTC. It translates to CASSQGGETYEQYF.

There are a few counts of this clonotype. This chain uses TRBV6-5 with TRBJ2-2, with no clear D. Trimming took off 4 bases at V and 5 bases at J, with 2 bases between the two ends. Germline V gene lookup returns CDR1 MNHEY and CDR2 SVGAGI. The CDR3 has 11 amino acids. Here the CDR3 DNA reads TGTGCCAGCAGTTGGACCGGGGAGCTGTTTTTT. Residues: CASSWTGELFF.

This clonotype was counted at least ten times. The V and J genes are TRBV29-1 and TRBJ1-1, with a possible D match to TRBD1 (5 bases). CDR3 size: 12 residues. Trimming took off 6 bases at V and 5 bases at J, with 13 bases between the two ends. The germline V gene has CDR1 SQVTM and CDR2 ANQGSEA. The CDR3 region is CSVQVGRTEAFF. The CDR3 DNA follows: TGCAGCGTCCAAGTGGGGCGGACTGAAGCTTTCTTT. The variable domain in full, completed from reference TRBV29-1 and TRBJ1-1, reads SAVISQKPSRDICQRGTSLTIQCQVDSQVTMMFWYRQQPGQSLTLIATANQGSEATYESGFVIDKFPISRPNLTFSTLTVSNMSPEDSSIYLCSVQVGRTEAFFGQGTRLTVV.

This clonotype has a count of ten or more. This chain joins TRBV14 and TRBJ1-6; no clear D. The CDR3 extends over 15 amino acids. V was shortened by 4 bases and J by 5 bases, with 12 bases between the two germline ends. Germline CDR1 and CDR2: SGHDN and FVKESK. For the CDR3, the DNA is TGTGCCAGCAGCCGAGCTGACGGTAATAATTCACCCCTCCACTTT. It yields the protein CASSRADGNNSPLHF.

This clonotype was recorded at least ten times. This chain uses TRBV19 with TRBJ1-1; D is unclear. The ends were cut back, 3 bases at V and 1 base at J, with 12 bases in the middle. Per the germline V gene, CDR1 is LNHDA and CDR2 is SQIVND (reference sequence). CDR3 length equals 15 residues. The CDR3 spells CASSMSVGGNTEAFF. The CDR3 bases are TGTGCCAGTAGTATGTCAGTAGGAGGGAACACTGAAGCTTTCTTT.

The count of this clonotype is one. Given the absence of the conserved phenylalanine or tryptophan at the CDR3 end, a read error is likely. This chain uses TRBV5-1 with TRBJ2-7; D not certain. The CDR3 consists of 13 residues. Germline V lookup: CDR1 SGHRS, CDR2 YFSETQ. CDR3: CASSFNWGYEQYL. The DNA for the CDR3 is TGCGCTAGCAGCTTCAATTGGGGCTACGAGCAGTACTTG.

This clonotype was seen many times. The genes are TRBV11-2 and TRBJ2-1; D not certain. This CDR3 spans 15 amino acids. Trimming removed 6 bases at V and 0 bases at J, with 12 bases between. Per the germline V gene, CDR1 is SGHAT and CDR2 is FQNNGV. DNA for the CDR3: TGTGCCAGCAGTCCTACTCTGATCTCCTACAATGAGCAGTTCTTC. Its protein product is CASSPTLISYNEQFF.

Ten or more counts support this clonotype. The J gene is TRBJ1-1, the V gene TRBV18; no clear D gene. The CDR3 has 15 residues. V shed 5 bases and J shed 0 bases, with 13 bases lying between them. Germline lookup yields CDR1 KGHSH and CDR2 LQKENI. Here the CDR3 reads CASSNGLSMNTEAFF. Written as DNA, the CDR3 is TGTGCCAGCTCAAATGGGCTCTCGATGAACACTGAAGCTTTCTTT.

About this clonotype itself: This may be a read error, as it is one base from a much larger clone. Because the CDR3 is missing its conserved closing phenylalanine or tryptophan, this is likely a read error. CDR3 in amino acids: CASSRDRLTDTQYL. The CDR3 nucleotides are TGTGCCAGCAGCCGGGACAGACTCACAGATACGCAGTATCTT. The rearrangement joins TRBV7-2 to TRBJ2-3; TRBD1 matches 7 bases. After removal of 5 bases from V and 2 bases from J, the junction contained 4 bases not matched to a gene. This CDR3 is built from 14 residues. Germline V gene sequence: CDR1 SGHTA, CDR2 FQGNSA.

This clonotype showed up just a few times. A much larger clone sits a single nucleotide away, making a read error possible. Given the absence of the conserved phenylalanine or tryptophan at the CDR3 end, a read error is likely. The rearrangement uses TRBV27 and TRBJ1-1; 7 bases match TRBD1. Germline V gives CDR1 MNHEY, CDR2 SMNVEV (reference sequence). The CDR3 consists of 15 residues. The V segment lost 6 bases and the J segment 0 bases; nucleotides outside the gene matches: 7. The CDR3 protein is CASRLGQFMNTEAFL. DNA for the CDR3: TGTGCCAGCAGGCTGGGACAGTTCATGAACACTGAAGCTTTCTTA.

This clonotype was recorded at least ten times. This chain joins TRBV13 and TRBJ1-6; the match to TRBD1 covers 7 bases. There are 16 residues in the CDR3. Germline-derived CDR1 and CDR2 are PRHDT and FYEKMQ (reference sequence). Losses at the gene ends were 4 bases for V and 4 bases for J; bases not matched to a gene: 7. CDR3 nucleotide sequence: TGTGCCAGCAGCTCCGGGACAGTCCGTTATAATTCACCCCTCCACTTT. Encoded protein: CASSSGTVRYNSPLHF.

This clonotype was picked up many times. The J gene is TRBJ1-2, the V gene TRBV20-1; TRBD1 matches at 7 bases. Per the germline V gene, CDR1 is DFQATT and CDR2 is SNEGSKA (reference sequence). CDR3 length: 13 amino acids. V lost 4 bases to trimming and J lost 5 bases; unmatched junction nucleotides: 7. The CDR3 protein is CSAINRGRYGYTF. CDR3 in DNA: TGCAGTGCTATTAACAGGGGACGATATGGCTACACCTTC.